This T cell receptor beta chain was obtained from a study of shared clonotypes between healthy human individuals. As to this clone: The antigen is not known.

CDR1 and CDR2 (germline): SGHDN, FVKESK. The CDR3 length is 12 residues. Trimming removed 5 bases from V and 2 bases from J, with 7 bases in between. Assay used: immunoSEQ multiplex PCR; TCRdb lists only in-frame clones, some missing. The sample contains about 2.1 million clones, about 93% of which appear only once. Terminally differentiated effector memory CD45RA+ cells were excluded by CCR7 positive selection of CD45RO-negative cells. Study-wide points: Deeper or shallower sequencing was expected to change how clonotypes are shared among donors.

Sequencing was done on a sample of naive CD8+ T cells from PBMCs. The clonotype was recovered from a young man in good health. Some clones in this sample may be carry-over from other donors' samples. The V call is TRBV14, the J call TRBJ2-7; no clear D gene. CDR3 sequence (DNA): TGTGCCAGCAGCGGGATCACCTACGAGCAGTACTTC. Translating gives CASSGITYEQYF.